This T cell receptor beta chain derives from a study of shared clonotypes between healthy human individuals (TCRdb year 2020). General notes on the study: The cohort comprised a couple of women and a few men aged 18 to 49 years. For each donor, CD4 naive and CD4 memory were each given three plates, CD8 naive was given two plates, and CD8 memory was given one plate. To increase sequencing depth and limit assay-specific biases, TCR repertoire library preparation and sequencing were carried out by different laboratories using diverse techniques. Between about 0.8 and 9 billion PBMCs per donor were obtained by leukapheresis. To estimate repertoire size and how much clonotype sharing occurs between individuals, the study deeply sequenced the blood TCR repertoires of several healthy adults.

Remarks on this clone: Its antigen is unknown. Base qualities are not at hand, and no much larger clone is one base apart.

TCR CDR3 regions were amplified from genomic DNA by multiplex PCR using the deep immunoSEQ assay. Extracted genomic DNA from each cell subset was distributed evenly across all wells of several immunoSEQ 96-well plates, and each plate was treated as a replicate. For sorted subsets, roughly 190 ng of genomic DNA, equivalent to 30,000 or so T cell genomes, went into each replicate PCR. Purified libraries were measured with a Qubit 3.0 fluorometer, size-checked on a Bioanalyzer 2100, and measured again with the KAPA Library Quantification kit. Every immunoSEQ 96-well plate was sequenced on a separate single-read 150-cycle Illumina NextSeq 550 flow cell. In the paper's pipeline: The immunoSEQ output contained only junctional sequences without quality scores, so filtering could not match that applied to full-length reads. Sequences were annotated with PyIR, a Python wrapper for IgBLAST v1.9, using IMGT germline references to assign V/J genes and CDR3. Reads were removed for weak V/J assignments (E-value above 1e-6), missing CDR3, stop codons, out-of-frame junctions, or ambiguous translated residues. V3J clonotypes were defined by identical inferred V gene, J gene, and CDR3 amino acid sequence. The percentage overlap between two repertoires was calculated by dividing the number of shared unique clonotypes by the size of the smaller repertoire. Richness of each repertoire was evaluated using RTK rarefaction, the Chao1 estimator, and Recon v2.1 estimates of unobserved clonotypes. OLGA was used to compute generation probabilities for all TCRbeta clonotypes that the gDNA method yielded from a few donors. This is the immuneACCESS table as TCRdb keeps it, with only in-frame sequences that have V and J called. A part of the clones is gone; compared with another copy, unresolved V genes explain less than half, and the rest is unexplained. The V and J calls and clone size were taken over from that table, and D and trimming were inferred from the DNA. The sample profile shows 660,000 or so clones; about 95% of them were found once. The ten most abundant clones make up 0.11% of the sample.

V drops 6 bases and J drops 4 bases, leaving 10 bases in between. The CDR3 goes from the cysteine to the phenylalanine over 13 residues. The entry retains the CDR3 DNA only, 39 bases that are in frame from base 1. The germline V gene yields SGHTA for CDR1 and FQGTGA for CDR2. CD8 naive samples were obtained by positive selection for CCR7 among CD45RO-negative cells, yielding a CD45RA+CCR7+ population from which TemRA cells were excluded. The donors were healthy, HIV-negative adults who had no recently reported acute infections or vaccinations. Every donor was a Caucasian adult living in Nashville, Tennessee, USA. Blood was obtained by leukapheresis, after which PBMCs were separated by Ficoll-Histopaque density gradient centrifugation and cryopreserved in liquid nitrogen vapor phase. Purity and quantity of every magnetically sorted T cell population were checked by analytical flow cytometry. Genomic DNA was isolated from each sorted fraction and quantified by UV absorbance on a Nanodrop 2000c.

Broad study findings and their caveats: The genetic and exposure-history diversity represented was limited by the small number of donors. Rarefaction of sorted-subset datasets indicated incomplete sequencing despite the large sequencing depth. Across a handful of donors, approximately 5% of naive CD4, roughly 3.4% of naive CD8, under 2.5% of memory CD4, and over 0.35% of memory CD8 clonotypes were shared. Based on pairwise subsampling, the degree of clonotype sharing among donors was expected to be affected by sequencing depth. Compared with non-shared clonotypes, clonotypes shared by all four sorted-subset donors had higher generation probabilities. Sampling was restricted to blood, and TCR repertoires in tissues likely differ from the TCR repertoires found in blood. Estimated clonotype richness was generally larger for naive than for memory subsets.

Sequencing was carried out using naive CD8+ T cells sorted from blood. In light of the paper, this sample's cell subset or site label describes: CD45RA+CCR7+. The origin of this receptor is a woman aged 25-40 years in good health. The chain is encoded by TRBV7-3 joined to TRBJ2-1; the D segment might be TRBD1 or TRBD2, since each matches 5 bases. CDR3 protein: CASSWDGYNEQFF. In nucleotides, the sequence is TGTGCCAGCAGTTGGGACGGATACAATGAGCAGTTCTTC.